This TCR beta chain emerged from a study of blood T cell repertoires in COVID-19. Study at large: There were acute and convalescent COVID-19 samples, and they came from the United States, Italy and Spain. PBMCs, B-cell-depleted T cells, or T cells provided the cDNA or gDNA that made up the material.

Only in-frame clones appear in the TCRdb table, and some are missing; sequencing was by immunoSEQ multiplex PCR. The data contain about 190,000 clones, roughly 84% of them singletons. This CDR3 is built from 14 residues. Trimming left V 1 base short and J 2 bases short, with 8 bases between. Germline CDR1 LNHNV, CDR2 YYDKDF (reference sequence). The cohort comprised adults aged roughly 18 to 100 years residing in 24 US areas. The sequence came from a woman aged 25-40 years who had been exposed to COVID-19. The V gene is TRBV15, the J gene TRBJ2-5, with D maybe TRBD1 (6 bases). Sequences were obtained from PBMCs or T cells enriched from blood (not recorded which). In nucleotides, the CDR3 is TGTGCCACCAGCAGAGGAAGGGGGCAAGAGACCCAGTACTTC. Translation: CATSRGRGQETQYF.